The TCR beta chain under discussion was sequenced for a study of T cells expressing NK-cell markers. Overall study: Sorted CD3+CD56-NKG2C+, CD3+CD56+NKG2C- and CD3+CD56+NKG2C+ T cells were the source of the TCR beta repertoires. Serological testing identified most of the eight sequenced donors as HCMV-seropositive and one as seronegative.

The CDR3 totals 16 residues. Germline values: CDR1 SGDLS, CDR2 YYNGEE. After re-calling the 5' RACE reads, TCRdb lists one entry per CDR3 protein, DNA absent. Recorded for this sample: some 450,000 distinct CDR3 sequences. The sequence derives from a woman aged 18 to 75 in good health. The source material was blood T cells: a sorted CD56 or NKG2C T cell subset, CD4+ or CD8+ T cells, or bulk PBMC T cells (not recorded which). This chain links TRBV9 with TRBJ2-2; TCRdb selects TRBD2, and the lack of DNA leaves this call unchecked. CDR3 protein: CASSAPTVAGIGELFF.